This TCR beta chain emerged from a study of T cell repertoires in ileal Crohn's disease. Study-wide background: From the surgical specimen's inflamed ileum, biopsies were taken as M0. Study findings and constraints: High-frequency clones were more common in sorted CD8 than CD4 cells. Compared with non-smokers, active smokers at surgery showed more clonal expansions.

TCRdb's table, derived via immunoSEQ multiplex PCR, lists solely in-frame clones and lacks some. Of about 1,800 clones in the sample, roughly 90% are singletons; the top ten hold about 18%. On this clone: The antigen remains undetermined.

The CDR3 spans 15 residues. The V end was cut by 0 bases, the J end by 2 bases, with 10 bases between. The V gene's germline CDR1 is LGHNA and CDR2 YSLEER. The time point here: inflamed ileum from the surgical specimen. The origin of this receptor is an adult with Crohn's disease. Sequencing input: ileal tissue. V and J are TRBV4-3 and TRBJ1-1; D gene unclear. DNA for the CDR3: TGCGCCAGCAGCCAAGAAGACACCCCTAACACTGAAGCTTTCTTT. Translation gives CASSQEDTPNTEAFF.